The 9 T cell receptor beta chains reported below all come from one sample, sequenced in a study of post-analysis software for immune sequencing data. Study conclusions and caveats: With TRBV5-6, TRBV5-1 and TRBV20-1 included, about five TRBV segments were more frequent in patients than in controls.

Their specific antigens are unknown. Prepared libraries of TCR beta cDNA carried unique molecular identifiers. TCRdb called the PCR reads again in MiXCR, with one record for every CDR3 protein. The sample includes roughly 670,000 distinct CDR3 sequences, 59% of them seen just once. Specimen: blood. The source of these receptors is a girl between 2 and 10 years old with multiple sclerosis.

Regarding this clonotype: At one boundary the junction diverges from the germline segment, which might be a read error. The gene calls are TRBV6-1 and TRBJ2-7, with 7 positions matching TRBD2. CDR3 length: 13 amino acids. Germline values: CDR1 MNHNS, CDR2 SASEGT. The CDR3 nucleotides are TGTGCCAGCAGTCAAGCGGGATCGTACGAGCAGTACTTC. Translation gives CASSQAGSYEQYF.

This clonotype was seen a handful of times. The genes are TRBV12-3 or TRBV12-4 and TRBJ1-2, with unresolved D. The CDR3 sequence is 13 residues long. Trimming stripped 1 base from V and 3 bases from J, with 6 bases between. CDR3 in DNA: TGTGCCAGCAGTTTAGGCTTGGACTATGGCTACACCTTC. This encodes CASSLGLDYGYTF.

The rearrangement joins TRBV3-1 to TRBJ2-1, with D unclear. V lost 0 bases and J lost 6, with 6 bases in between. This CDR3 has 13 amino acids. The germline V gene has CDR1 LGHDT and CDR2 YNNKEL (reference sequence). CDR3 sequence: CASSQEVANEQFF. The CDR3 nucleotides read TGTGCCAGCAGCCAAGAGGTAGCCAATGAGCAGTTCTTC.

This clonotype was seen once. The chain recombines TRBV4-1 with TRBJ2-7, with a tentative D call TRBD1 (6 bases). The CDR3 length is 15 residues. Germline V gene sequence: CDR1 MGHRA, CDR2 YSYEKL. V was cut by 0 bases and J by 3 bases, with 12 bases left in between. CDR3 nucleotides: TGCGCCAGCAGCCAAGAGTTAGGACAGCTCTACGAGCAGTACTTC. Amino acid sequence: CASSQELGQLYEQYF.

The chain uses TRBV20-1 and TRBJ2-1, with TRBD2 identical over 14 bases. V gave up 4 bases and J gave up 10 bases; unmatched junction bases: 21. CDR3 length: 19 residues. Germline V lookup: CDR1 DFQATT, CDR2 SNEGSKA (reference sequence). CDR3 nucleotide sequence: TGCAGTGCTAATCCCGGGGGACTAGCGGGGGCCTCCGGTGGGACCGAGCAGTTCTTC. Translating it yields CSANPGGLAGASGGTEQFF.

This clonotype has only a few counts. The chain links TRBV10-3 to TRBJ2-5; D is unclear. Germline CDR1 is ENHRY and CDR2 is SYGVKD. This CDR3 has 14 residues. V lost 0 bases and J 2 bases, leaving 7 bases between the germline ends. The CDR3 spells CAISESPDQETQYF. CDR3 nucleotides: TGTGCCATCAGTGAGTCGCCCGATCAAGAGACCCAGTACTTC.

The genes are TRBV3-1 and TRBJ1-1, with D perhaps matching TRBD1 (6 bases). The CDR3 runs 13 residues. Trimming took off 4 bases at V and 0 bases at J, with 6 bases between the two ends. Germline lookup yields CDR1 LGHDT and CDR2 YNNKEL (reference sequence). The CDR3 DNA reads TGTGCCAGCAGCCGGGACATGAACACTGAAGCTTTCTTT. This encodes CASSRDMNTEAFF.

The rearrangement joins TRBV3-1 to TRBJ1-1; D remains ambiguous. The CDR3 runs 14 residues. Looked up from germline, CDR1 is LGHDT and CDR2 is YNNKEL (reference sequence). V was pared by 3 bases and J by 5 bases, with 13 bases between. CDR3 sequence reads: CASSHTGLETEAFF. The DNA of the CDR3 is TGTGCCAGCAGCCATACGGGGTTGGAGACTGAAGCTTTCTTT.

The chain is built from TRBV29-1 and TRBJ1-5; D is uncertain. The CDR3 totals 15 residues. Trimming shortened V by 3 bases and J by 0 bases, and 12 bases separated the two germline ends. Germline V CDR1 and CDR2: SQVTM, ANQGSEA. Here the CDR3 DNA reads TGCAGCGTTGATCAGTCAAACTATAGCAATCAGCCCCAGCATTTT. Translated: CSVDQSNYSNQPQHF.